This T cell receptor beta chain was sequenced in a study of blood T cell repertoires in COVID-19. Study at large: The analysed material was cDNA or gDNA that came from T cells, B-cell-depleted T cells, or PBMCs.

Trimming stripped 2 bases from V and 10 bases from J, with 14 bases between. The CDR3 runs to 13 residues. The germline V gene encodes CDR1 SGHTA and CDR2 FQGNSA. Which cohort a participant joined came from the clinical history participants gave. The table came from immunoSEQ multiplex PCR; TCRdb's copy has only in-frame clones and leaves some out. The table lists approximately 390,000 clones, approximately 85% of them singletons. The chain couples TRBV7-2 to TRBJ1-2; tentatively, D is TRBD1 (5 bases). The sequence came from a woman in her thirties or forties with acute COVID-19. The material sequenced was PBMCs or T cells enriched from blood (not recorded which). CDR3 region: CASSLLRQSPYTF. In DNA, the CDR3 is TGTGCCAGCAGCTTATTGAGACAGAGCCCCTACACCTTC. Complete variable domain (other parts from reference TRBV7-2 and TRBJ1-2): GAGVSQSPSNKVTEKGKDVELRCDPISGHTALYWYRQSLGQGLEFLIYFQGNSAPDKSGLPSDRFSAERTGGSVSTLTIQRTQQEDSAVYLCASSLLRQSPYTFGSGTRLTVV.